The subject of this entry is one T cell receptor beta chain. This record belongs to a study of identical twins. TCRdb reprocessed the 5' RACE reads via MiXCR and lists one record per CDR3 protein. Among about 190,000 distinct CDR3 sequences listed, approximately 15% were seen once. The CDR3 totals 13 residues. Trimming took off 5 bases at V and 5 bases at J, with 13 bases between the two ends. The data also belong to a second study, concerning T cells expressing NK-cell markers.

The sequence came from a woman aged 18-35 years in good health. Sample: CD8+ T cells sorted from blood. This sequence joins TRBV12-3 or TRBV12-4 and TRBJ2-7; D remains unclear. The CDR3 reads CASSPTAYHEQYF. The DNA for the CDR3 is TGTGCCAGCAGTCCAACCGCCTATCACGAGCAGTACTTC.